This is a list of T cell receptor beta chains from one sample in a study of CD8 T cells in cerebrospinal fluid in Alzheimer's disease. TCRdb reprocessed the 10x single-cell sequencing reads and keeps a single row for each CDR3 protein, giving no DNA. This listing includes some 640 distinct CDR3 sequences. Sequenced: cerebrospinal fluid. These receptors originate from a human donor in good health. CDR3s include the opening cysteine and the closing phenylalanine or tryptophan. Clone size is stated in some rows and not others, as once, few, many or a class when expanded.

V	J	size	CDR3
TRBV6-4	TRBJ2-1	large	CASSDGTSGYNEQFF
TRBV29-1	TRBJ2-1	large	CSALLRGPSSYNEQFF
TRBV2	TRBJ2-2	medium-sized	CASSGGAGTGELFF
TRBV14	TRBJ1-2	medium-sized	CASSQGSGFLGSYGYTF
TRBV6-1	TRBJ1-5	medium-sized	CASSEGTGGVHQPQHF
TRBV3-1	TRBJ1-2	medium-sized	CASSQEGEGYGYTF
TRBV18	TRBJ2-1	medium-sized	CASSPAVVGEQFF
TRBV2	TRBJ1-5	medium-sized	CASSDLAEYQPQHF
TRBV30	TRBJ2-7	medium-sized	CAWRVQGDYEQYF
TRBV7-6	TRBJ2-2	large	CASSRDQGTGELFF
TRBV6-1	TRBJ1-5	medium-sized	CASSEAGGSNQPQHF
TRBV9	TRBJ2-3	medium-sized	CASSVRGGGTDTQYF
TRBV4-1	TRBJ2-7	medium-sized	CASSQGGAKATLTYEQYF
TRBV5-6	TRBJ2-5	large	CASSPDRILQETQYF
TRBV7-2	TRBJ2-5	medium-sized	CASSLGLAGGVETQYF
TRBV6-1	TRBJ1-5	large	CASSAGQVYWQPQHF
TRBV14	TRBJ2-3	medium-sized	CASSQVAGGPSDTQYF
TRBV7-2	TRBJ2-3	medium-sized	CASSLSPPRADTQYF
TRBV7-3	TRBJ2-2	NA	CASSLSGGYTGELFFF
TRBV4-2	TRBJ2-1	NA	CASSPPPSGGFGYNEQFF
TRBV20-1	TRBJ2-3	medium-sized	CSGAPTDTQYF
TRBV5-6	TRBJ1-1	large	CASSLAGWGDTEAFF
TRBV7-2	TRBJ2-3	large	CASSLGIGGGASTDTQYF
TRBV2	TRBJ1-2	NA	CASMGTLQGPQGRDGYTF
TRBV9	TRBJ1-2	medium-sized	CASSVPRDSHYGYTF
TRBV3-1	TRBJ2-1	large	CASSRQIGQGAEQFF
TRBV11-2	TRBJ2-7	medium-sized	CASSLGQGWYEQYF
TRBV12-3/TRBV12-4	TRBJ2-2	medium-sized	CASSKLPGTTGELFF
TRBV3-1	TRBJ1-5	medium-sized	CASSPTGGSNQPQHF
TRBV6-5	TRBJ2-2	medium-sized	CASSPLVGTGELFF
TRBV20-1	TRBJ1-4	medium-sized	CSARESRGTEKLFF
TRBV19	TRBJ2-1	medium-sized	CASSIRTASYNEQFF
TRBV3-1	TRBJ2-2	medium-sized	CASSQERELFF
TRBV7-8	TRBJ2-7	medium-sized	CASSLEGGGSYEQYF
TRBV7-2	TRBJ2-3	hyperexpanded	CASSSLVTDTQYF
TRBV12-3/TRBV12-4	TRBJ2-1	medium-sized	CASSFLTSYNEQFF
TRBV19	TRBJ1-1	medium-sized	CASSIGQANTEAFF
TRBV7-3	TRBJ2-2	large	CASSFTSGGLTGELFF
TRBV20-1	TRBJ2-5	medium-sized	CSARPGGETQYF
TRBV30	TRBJ2-1	medium-sized	CAWSPGLAGNEQFF
TRBV3-1	TRBJ2-6	medium-sized	CASSPRHLGQGSSGANVLTF